This TCR beta chain was found in a study of vaccination effects on CD4 cells after COVID-19. Worth noting for this clone: Its matching antigen is unknown.

Study-level points and caveats: Researchers report that only 1 of 255 vaccine-induced clones in healthy vaccinees cross-reacted with common cold coronaviruses.

Following a 10-day culture, CD4+ T cells were purified. Of the BNT162b2 and mRNA-1273 vaccines, participants received two doses of one or the other. Half-medium exchanges with IL-2 medium took place on days 3 and 7. The method was immunoSEQ multiplex PCR; TCRdb's version includes in-frame clones alone and lacks a portion of them. The sample consists of 47,000 or so clones, about 70% of them appearing once. This TCR came from a human donor who received a COVID-19 vaccine. Source: CD4+ T cells from PBMCs cultured without peptide, taken after COVID-19 vaccination.

The CDR3 is CASSLSAAGELFF. The CDR3 region has the DNA TGCGCCAGCAGCTTATCGGCAGCCGGGGAGCTGTTTTTT. The rearrangement uses TRBV5-1 and TRBJ2-2; D unclear. Germline V lookup: CDR1 SGHRS, CDR2 YFSETQ. The CDR3 spans 13 residues. V was clipped by 2 bases and J by 6 bases, with 8 bases between them. Combining the CDR3 with reference TRBV5-1 and TRBJ2-2 gives the whole variable domain KAGVTQTPRYLIKTRGQQVTLSCSPISGHRSVSWYQQTPGQGLQFLFEYFSETQRNKGNFPGRFSGRQFSNSRSEMNVSTLELGDSALYLCASSLSAAGELFFGEGSRLTVL.